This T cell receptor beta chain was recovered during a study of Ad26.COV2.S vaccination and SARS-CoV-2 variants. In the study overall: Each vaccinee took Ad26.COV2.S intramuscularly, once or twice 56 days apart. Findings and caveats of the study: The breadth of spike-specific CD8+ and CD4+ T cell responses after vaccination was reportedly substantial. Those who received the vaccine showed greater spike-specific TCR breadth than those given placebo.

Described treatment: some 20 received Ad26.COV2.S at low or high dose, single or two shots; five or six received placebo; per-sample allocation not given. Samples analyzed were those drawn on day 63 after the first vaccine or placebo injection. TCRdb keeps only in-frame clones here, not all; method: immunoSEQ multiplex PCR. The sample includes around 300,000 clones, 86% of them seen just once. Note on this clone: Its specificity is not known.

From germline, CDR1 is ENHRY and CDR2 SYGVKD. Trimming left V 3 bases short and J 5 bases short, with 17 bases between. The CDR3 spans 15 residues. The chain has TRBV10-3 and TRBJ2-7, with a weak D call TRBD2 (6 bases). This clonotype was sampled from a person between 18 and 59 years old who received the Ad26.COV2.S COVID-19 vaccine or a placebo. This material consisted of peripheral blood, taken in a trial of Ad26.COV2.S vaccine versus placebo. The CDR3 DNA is TGTGCCATCAGTGAAGTGGCCAGGGACTCAAACGAGCAGTACTTC. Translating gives CAISEVARDSNEQYF.